Below are 20 T cell receptor beta chains sequenced from a single sample in a study of blood T cell repertoires in COVID-19. Sequenced by immunoSEQ multiplex PCR; TCRdb stores in-frame clones only, minus some. The sample contains under 450,000 clones, 89% of which appear only once. Input material: peripheral blood. The receptors originated from a middle-aged woman with COVID-19, enrolled during active disease.

V and J are TRBV19 and TRBJ2-1; TRBD2 matches 11 bases. CDR3 size: 16 residues. Per germline, CDR1 LNHDA and CDR2 SQIVND (reference sequence). V lost 5 bases to trimming and J lost 2 bases; unmatched junction nucleotides: 5. Written as DNA, the CDR3 is TGTGCCAGTAGTCTGCGACTAGCGGGGACCTACAATGAGCAGTTCTTC. Its protein product is CASSLRLAGTYNEQFF.

V gene TRBV19 combines with J gene TRBJ2-5; TRBD1 aligns across 10 bases. Germline CDR1 is LNHDA and CDR2 is SQIVND (reference sequence). The CDR3 has 16 amino acids. The junction had 12 bases not matched to a gene; V was cut back by 6 bases and J by 5 bases. The CDR3 DNA reads as TGTGCCAGTAGCCCCAACCGACAGGGGGCGGGGGAGACCCAGTACTTC. Its protein product is CASSPNRQGAGETQYF.

The V call is TRBV5-5, the J call TRBJ1-2, with 8 bases that match TRBD1. Germline trimming cut 2 bases from V and 8 bases from J; bases unmatched to any gene: 5. This CDR3 contains 13 residues. Per germline, CDR1 SGHKS and CDR2 YYEKEE (reference sequence). CDR3 in DNA: TGTGCCAGCAGCTTTGGACAGGGAGGCGGCTACACCTTC. Translating gives CASSFGQGGGYTF.

This chain uses TRBV11-2 with TRBJ2-7, with 8 nucleotides matching TRBD1. V trimming: 2 bases; J trimming: 4 bases; junction bases outside the gene matches: 7. Germline lookup yields CDR1 SGHAT and CDR2 FQNNGV. The CDR3 is 15 amino acids. The CDR3 here is CASSLSAGGRYEQYF. In DNA form, the CDR3 reads TGTGCCAGCAGCTTATCGGCAGGGGGCCGGTACGAGCAGTACTTC.

The J gene is TRBJ2-7, the V gene TRBV7-2, with D unclear. Trimming took 5 bases from V and 2 from J, leaving 13 bases between them. CDR3 length: 14 residues. CDR1 is SGHTA, CDR2 FQGNSA, per germline. The CDR3 protein is CASSPSGPPYEQYF. In nucleotides, the CDR3 is TGTGCCAGCAGCCCCTCCGGTCCCCCCTACGAGCAGTACTTC.

This chain connects TRBV5-4 to TRBJ2-3, with 8 nucleotides matching TRBD2. CDR1 and CDR2 from the germline V gene are SGHNT and YYREEE (reference sequence). The CDR3 is made up of 16 amino acids. V was clipped by 4 bases and J by 2 bases; unmatched bases: 9. CDR3 nucleotide sequence: TGTGCCAGCAGCCCCCTGGGCGGGGGGACCACAGATACGCAGTATTTT. Translating it yields CASSPLGGGTTDTQYF.

This clone was found once. The V and J genes are TRBV7-2 and TRBJ2-1, with 7 nucleotides matching TRBD1. With 0 bases clipped from V and 2 bases from J, the junction kept 7 bases outside the gene matches. The germline gives CDR1 SGHTA, CDR2 FQGNSA. There are 17 residues in the CDR3. The CDR3 reads CASSLARRQGAYNEQFF. The CDR3 bases are TGTGCCAGCAGCTTAGCGCGGAGACAGGGTGCCTACAATGAGCAGTTCTTC.

In this sample, this clone turned up once. This chain connects TRBV10-3 to TRBJ1-3; 7 positions match TRBD1. Germline V gene data show CDR1 as ENHRY and CDR2 as SYGVKD. Trimming at V came to 0 bases and at J to 0 bases, leaving 2 bases not matched to a gene. The length of the CDR3 is 16 residues. The CDR3 is CAISESRDSSGNTIYF. The CDR3 nucleotides are TGTGCCATCAGTGAGTCGCGGGACAGCTCTGGAAACACCATATATTTT.

The chain uses TRBV29-1 and TRBJ1-1; tentative D call: TRBD1 (5 bases). Germline-derived CDR1 and CDR2 are SQVTM and ANQGSEA. The CDR3 covers 10 residues. V dropped 7 bases and J dropped 6 bases, with 9 bases sitting between them. CDR3 protein: CSAGVAEAFF. CDR3 nucleotides: TGCAGCGCGGGGGTAGCTGAAGCTTTCTTT.

This chain links TRBV11-1 with TRBJ1-2; D might be TRBD1 (6 bases). V lost 2 bases, J lost 0 bases, and 7 bases lay in between. Germline V gene data show CDR1 as SGHAT and CDR2 as FQDESV (reference sequence). This CDR3 is built from 14 residues. In DNA, the CDR3 is TGTGCCAGCAGCTTACAGGGGTCTAACTATGGCTACACCTTC. This encodes CASSLQGSNYGYTF. Supplemented by reference TRBV11-1 and TRBJ1-2, the full variable domain reads EAEVAQSPRYKITEKSQAVAFWCDPISGHATLYWYRQILGQGPELLVQFQDESVVDDSQLPKDRFSAERLKGVDSTLKIQPAELGDSAMYLCASSLQGSNYGYTFGSGTRLTVV.

This chain joins TRBV7-9 and TRBJ1-2; possibly TRBD1 for D (6 bases). The germline V gene encodes CDR1 SEHNR and CDR2 FQNEAQ (reference sequence). V was cut by 5 bases and J by 8 bases, with 15 bases left in between. This CDR3 is built from 13 residues. In nucleotides, the CDR3 is TGTGCCAGCAGCCGGACAGCGCCTGGGGGCTACACCTTC. Protein: CASSRTAPGGYTF.

The chain combines TRBV29-1 with TRBJ1-4; no firm D call. This CDR3 contains 14 residues. The V end lost 4 bases, the J end lost 8 bases, and 17 bases lay between the germline ends. Germline lookup yields CDR1 SQVTM and CDR2 ANQGSEA. The CDR3 coding sequence is TGCAGCGTTGTAGCGTCCGGGCAGGCGGAAAAACTGTTTTTT. It is translated as CSVVASGQAEKLFF. The complete variable domain, with remaining parts taken from reference TRBV29-1 and TRBJ1-4, reads SAVISQKPSRDICQRGTSLTIQCQVDSQVTMMFWYRQQPGQSLTLIATANQGSEATYESGFVIDKFPISRPNLTFSTLTVSNMSPEDSSIYLCSVVASGQAEKLFFGSGTQLSVL.

The chain recombines TRBV11-1 with TRBJ1-2, with D uncertain. There are 11 residues in the CDR3. Germline V gene data show CDR1 as SGHAT and CDR2 as FQDESV (reference sequence). V was pared by 5 bases and J by 10 bases, with 11 bases between. CDR3: CASSHTHSYTF. The CDR3 bases are TGTGCCAGCAGCCATACCCACTCCTACACCTTC. Looking up the rest from reference TRBV11-1 and TRBJ1-2 gives the full variable domain: EAEVAQSPRYKITEKSQAVAFWCDPISGHATLYWYRQILGQGPELLVQFQDESVVDDSQLPKDRFSAERLKGVDSTLKIQPAELGDSAMYLCASSHTHSYTFGSGTRLTVV.

This chain uses TRBV27 with TRBJ2-5, with 10 bases lining up with TRBD1. This CDR3 contains 14 residues. With V trimmed by 5 bases and J by 6 bases, 6 bases remained unmatched. CDR1 and CDR2 from the germline V gene are MNHEY and SMNVEV (reference sequence). Here the CDR3 DNA reads TGTGCCAGCAGTCCGTGGACAGGGGGGAAGACCCAGTACTTC. Amino acid sequence: CASSPWTGGKTQYF.

This chain joins TRBV2 and TRBJ2-3; 8 nucleotides line up with TRBD2. V was pared by 10 bases and J by 1 base, with 7 bases of the junction left unmatched. The CDR3 sequence is 14 residues long. Looked up from germline, CDR1 is SNHLY and CDR2 is FYNNEI. The CDR3 DNA follows: TGTGCCAATACGCGGGAGGCGGGCACAGATACGCAGTATTTT. Protein product: CANTREAGTDTQYF.

V usage is TRBV12-5 and J usage is TRBJ2-5; TRBD2 matches at 8 bases. J lost 4 bases, V lost 5 bases, and 3 bases had no gene match. Germline CDR1 and CDR2: LGHNT and FRNRAP. The CDR3 is 13 residues long. The CDR3: CASGPLAGETQYF. CDR3 DNA: TGTGCTAGTGGTCCCCTAGCGGGAGAGACCCAGTACTTC.

The chain joins TRBV6-1 to TRBJ1-5, with 9 bases matching TRBD1. The V gene's germline CDR1 is MNHNS and CDR2 SASEGT. V shed 3 bases and J 4 bases; nucleotides not matched to a gene: 7. This CDR3 has 16 residues. The CDR3 region is CASSEYNRGRNQPQHF. CDR3 nucleotides: TGTGCCAGCAGTGAGTATAACAGGGGGCGGAATCAGCCCCAGCATTTT.

The chain has TRBV7-2 and TRBJ2-1; no firm D call. The CDR3 is 15 residues long. Germline V gene sequence: CDR1 SGHTA, CDR2 FQGNSA. Trimming took off 5 bases at V and 0 bases at J, with 11 bases between the two ends. This chain's CDR3 is CASSLDFSSYNEQFF. CDR3 bases: TGTGCCAGCAGCCTCGACTTTAGCTCCTACAATGAGCAGTTCTTC.

The CDR3 nucleotides are TGTGCCAGCAGTCCCGACAGGGGATCGAACACTGAAGCTTTCTTT. Amino acid sequence: CASSPDRGSNTEAFF. The chain employs TRBV6-5 and TRBJ1-1, with TRBD1 identical over 8 bases. The germline V gene encodes CDR1 MNHEY and CDR2 SVGAGI. The CDR3 has 15 residues. V lost 5 bases and J lost 1; bases outside the gene matches: 6.

The chain combines TRBV2 with TRBJ1-1; TRBD1 matches 8 bases. Germline CDR1 and CDR2: SNHLY and FYNNEI. The CDR3 length is 16 residues. V lost 7 bases, J lost 0 bases, and 10 bases stayed unmatched. The CDR3 coding sequence is TGTGCCAGCAACCGGGACAGGCACGATTTGAACACTGAAGCTTTCTTT. Residues: CASNRDRHDLNTEAFF. Full variable domain (rest looked up from reference TRBV2 and TRBJ1-1): EPEVTQTPSHQVTQMGQEVILRCVPISNHLYFYWYRQILGQKVEFLVSFYNNEISEKSEIFDDQFSVERPDGSNFTLKIRSTKLEDSAMYFCASNRDRHDLNTEAFFGQGTRLTVV.